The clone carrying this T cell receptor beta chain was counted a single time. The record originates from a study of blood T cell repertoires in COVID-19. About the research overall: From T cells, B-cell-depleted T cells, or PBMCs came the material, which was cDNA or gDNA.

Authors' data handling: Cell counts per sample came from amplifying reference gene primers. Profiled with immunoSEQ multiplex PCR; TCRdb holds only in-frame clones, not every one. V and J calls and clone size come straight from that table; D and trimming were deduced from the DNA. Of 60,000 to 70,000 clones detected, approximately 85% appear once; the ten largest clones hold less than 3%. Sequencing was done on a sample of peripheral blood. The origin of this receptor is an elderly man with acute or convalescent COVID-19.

The chain's CDR3 is CSVMWGGDSPLHF. The CDR3 region has the DNA TGCAGCGTTATGTGGGGCGGTGATTCACCCCTCCACTTT. This rearrangement joins TRBV29-1 to TRBJ1-6; D may be TRBD1 (5 bases). The V gene's germline CDR1 is SQVTM and CDR2 ANQGSEA. This CDR3 is built from 13 residues. V was trimmed by 5 bases and J by 8 bases, leaving 13 bases between them.